The T cell receptor (beta chain) under discussion was sequenced for a study of CD8+ T cells in alopecia areata. Study-wide results and caveats: Between patients, shared TCR sequences were less clear than in mice. This was possibly due in part to HLA diversity in the patient population. Resident alphabeta T-cell populations of normal skin are likewise subject to sequencing in scalp samples.

Germline CDR1 GTSNPN, CDR2 SVGIG (reference sequence). V was pared by 6 bases and J by 3 bases, with 11 bases between. The CDR3 has 13 amino acids. This clone has just a few counts. Its antigen is not known. Reverse transcribed after extraction, RNA yielded cDNA as the sequencing template. Repertoires were generated with immunoSEQ multiplex PCR, while TCRdb's copy carries only in-frame clones and drops some. This sample has some 180,000 clones, with about 63% found just once. The chain employs TRBV30 and TRBJ2-2, with D possibly being TRBD1 (6 bases). The source material was CD4+ T cells sorted from blood, sampled at week 0. This TCR derives from a human donor with alopecia areata. The CDR3 DNA sequence: TGTGCCTGTACGGGACAATACACCGGGGAGCTGTTTTTT. This sequence encodes CACTGQYTGELFF.